This T cell receptor (beta chain) is from a study of blood T cell repertoires in COVID-19. Germline lookup yields CDR1 MDHEN and CDR2 SYDVKM. CDR3 length equals 12 residues. V was cut by 1 base and J by 9 bases, with 9 bases left in between. Assay used: immunoSEQ multiplex PCR; TCRdb lists only in-frame clones, some missing. There are around 480,000 clones in the sample; roughly 87% occur only once, and under 0.85% lies in the top ten. The rearrangement joins TRBV28 to TRBJ1-1; maybe TRBD1 (6 bases). The sample comprised PBMCs or T cells enriched from blood (not recorded which). The source is a woman in her late teens or twenties who had recovered from COVID-19. The CDR3 reads CASSLYGGQAFF. CDR3 sequence (DNA): TGTGCCAGCAGTTTATACGGGGGGCAAGCTTTCTTT.